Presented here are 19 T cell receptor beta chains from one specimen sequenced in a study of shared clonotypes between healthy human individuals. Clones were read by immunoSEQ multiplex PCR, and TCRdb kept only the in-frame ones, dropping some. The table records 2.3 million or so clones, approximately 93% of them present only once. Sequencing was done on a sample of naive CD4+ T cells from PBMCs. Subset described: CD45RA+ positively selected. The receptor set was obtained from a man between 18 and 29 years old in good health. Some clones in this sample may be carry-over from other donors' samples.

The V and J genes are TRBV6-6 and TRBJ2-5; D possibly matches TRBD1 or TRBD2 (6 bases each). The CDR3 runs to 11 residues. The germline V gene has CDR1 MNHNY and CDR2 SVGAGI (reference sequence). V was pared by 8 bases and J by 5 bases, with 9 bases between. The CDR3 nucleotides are TGTGCCAGCGGAGGGGGGGAGACCCAGTACTTC. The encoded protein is CASGGGETQYF.

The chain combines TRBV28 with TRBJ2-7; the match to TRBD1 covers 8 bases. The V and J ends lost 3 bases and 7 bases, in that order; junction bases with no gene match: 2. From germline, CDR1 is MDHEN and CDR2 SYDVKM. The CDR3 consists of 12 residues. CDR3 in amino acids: CASSFRDREQYF. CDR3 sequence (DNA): TGTGCCAGCAGTTTCCGGGACAGGGAGCAGTACTTC.

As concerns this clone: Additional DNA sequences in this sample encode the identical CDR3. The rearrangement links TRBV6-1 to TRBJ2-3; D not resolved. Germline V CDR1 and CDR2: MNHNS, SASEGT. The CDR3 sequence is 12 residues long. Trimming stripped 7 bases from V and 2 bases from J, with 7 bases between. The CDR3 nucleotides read TGTGCCAGCACCCCTAACACAGATACGCAGTATTTT. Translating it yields CASTPNTDTQYF.

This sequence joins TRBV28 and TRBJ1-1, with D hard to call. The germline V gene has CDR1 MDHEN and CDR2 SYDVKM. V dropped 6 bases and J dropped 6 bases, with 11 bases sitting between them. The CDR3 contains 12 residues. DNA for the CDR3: TGTGCCAGCAGCCGGGAGTACCCTGAAGCTTTCTTT. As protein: CASSREYPEAFF.

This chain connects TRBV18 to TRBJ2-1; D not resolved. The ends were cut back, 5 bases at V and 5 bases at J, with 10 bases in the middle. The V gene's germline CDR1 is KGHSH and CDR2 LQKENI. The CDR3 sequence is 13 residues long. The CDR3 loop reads CASSATRDNEQFF. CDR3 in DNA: TGTGCCAGCTCAGCGACTCGGGACAATGAGCAGTTCTTC.

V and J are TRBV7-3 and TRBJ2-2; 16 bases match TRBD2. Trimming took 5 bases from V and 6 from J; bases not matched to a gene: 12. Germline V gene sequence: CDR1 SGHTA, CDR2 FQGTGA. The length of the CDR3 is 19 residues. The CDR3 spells CASSGPIGTSGRGPGELFF. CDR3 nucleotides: TGTGCCAGCAGCGGCCCGATCGGGACTAGCGGGAGGGGTCCCGGGGAGCTGTTTTTT.

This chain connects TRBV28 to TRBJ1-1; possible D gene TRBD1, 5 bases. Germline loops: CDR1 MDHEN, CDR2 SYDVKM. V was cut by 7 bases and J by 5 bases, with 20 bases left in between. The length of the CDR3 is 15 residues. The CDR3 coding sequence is TGTGCCAGCACCCCCAGGGCGTGGTATGGGACTGAAGCTTTCTTT. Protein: CASTPRAWYGTEAFF. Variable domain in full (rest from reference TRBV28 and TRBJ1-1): DVKVTQSSRYLVKRTGEKVFLECVQDMDHENMFWYRQDPGLGLRLIYFSYDVKMKEKGDIPEGYSVSREKKERFSLILESASTNQTSMYLCASTPRAWYGTEAFFGQGTRLTVV.

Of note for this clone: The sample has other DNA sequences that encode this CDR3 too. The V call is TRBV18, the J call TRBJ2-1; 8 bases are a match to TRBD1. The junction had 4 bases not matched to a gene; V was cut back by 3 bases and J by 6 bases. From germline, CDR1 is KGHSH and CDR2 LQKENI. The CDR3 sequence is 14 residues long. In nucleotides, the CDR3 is TGTGCCAGCTCACCGGACAGGGTGGTCAATGAGCAGTTCTTC. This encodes CASSPDRVVNEQFF.

CDR3 region: CASSFRTSRGPDTQYF. The CDR3 DNA sequence: TGTGCCAGCAGCTTTAGGACTAGCCGGGGGCCAGATACGCAGTATTTT. The rearrangement uses TRBV7-8 and TRBJ2-3; 8 bases match TRBD2. The CDR3 runs 16 residues. The junction had 9 bases not matched to a gene; V was cut back by 3 bases and J by 4 bases. Germline V gene lookup returns CDR1 SGHVS and CDR2 FQNEAQ.

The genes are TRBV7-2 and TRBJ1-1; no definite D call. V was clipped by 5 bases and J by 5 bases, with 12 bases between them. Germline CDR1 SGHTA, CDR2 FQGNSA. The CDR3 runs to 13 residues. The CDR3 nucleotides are TGTGCCAGCAGCCTGTGGACCTCTACTGAAGCTTTCTTT. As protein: CASSLWTSTEAFF.

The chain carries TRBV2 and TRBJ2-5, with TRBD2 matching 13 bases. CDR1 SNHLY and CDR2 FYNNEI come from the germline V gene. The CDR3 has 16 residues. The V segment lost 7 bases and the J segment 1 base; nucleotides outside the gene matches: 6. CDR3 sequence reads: CASMIGLAGAQETQYF. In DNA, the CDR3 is TGTGCCAGCATGATTGGACTAGCGGGGGCCCAAGAGACCCAGTACTTC.

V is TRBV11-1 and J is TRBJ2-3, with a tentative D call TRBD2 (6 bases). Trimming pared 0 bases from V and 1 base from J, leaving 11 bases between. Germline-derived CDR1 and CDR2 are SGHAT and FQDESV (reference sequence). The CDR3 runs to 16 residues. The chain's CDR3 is CASSLARGGGTDTQYF. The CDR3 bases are TGTGCCAGCAGCTTAGCGAGGGGCGGGGGCACAGATACGCAGTATTTT.

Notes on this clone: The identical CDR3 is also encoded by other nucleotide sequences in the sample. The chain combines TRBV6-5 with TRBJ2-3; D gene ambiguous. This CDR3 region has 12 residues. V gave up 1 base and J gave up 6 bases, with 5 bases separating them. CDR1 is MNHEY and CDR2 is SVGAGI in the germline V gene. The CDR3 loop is CASSYLGDTQYF. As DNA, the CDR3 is TGTGCCAGCAGTTACTTAGGTGATACGCAGTATTTT.

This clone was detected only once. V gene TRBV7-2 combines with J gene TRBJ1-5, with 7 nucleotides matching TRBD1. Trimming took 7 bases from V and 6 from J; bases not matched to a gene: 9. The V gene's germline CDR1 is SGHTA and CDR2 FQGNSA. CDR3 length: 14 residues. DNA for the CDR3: TGTGCCAGCACCCTAAGGGGGCGCGGTCAGCCCCAGCATTTT. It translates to CASTLRGRGQPQHF. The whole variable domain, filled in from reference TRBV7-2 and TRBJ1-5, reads GAGVSQSPSNKVTEKGKDVELRCDPISGHTALYWYRQSLGQGLEFLIYFQGNSAPDKSGLPSDRFSAERTGGSVSTLTIQRTQQEDSAVYLCASTLRGRGQPQHFGDGTRLSIL.

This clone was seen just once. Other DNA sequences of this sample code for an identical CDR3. The chain's CDR3 is CASSLWGQIEAFF. The CDR3, as DNA: TGTGCCAGCAGTTTATGGGGGCAGATTGAGGCTTTCTTT. The chain is built from TRBV28 and TRBJ1-1, with TRBD1 as a possible D gene (5 bases). Trimming shortened V by 0 bases and J by 11 bases, and 13 bases separated the two germline ends. The germline V gene encodes CDR1 MDHEN and CDR2 SYDVKM. This CDR3 has 13 residues.

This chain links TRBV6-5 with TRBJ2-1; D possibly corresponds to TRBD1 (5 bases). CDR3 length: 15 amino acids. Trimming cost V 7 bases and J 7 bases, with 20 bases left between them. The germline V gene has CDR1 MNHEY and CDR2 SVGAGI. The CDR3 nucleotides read TGTGCCAGCAAAACGACCGGGCCCCCAGGGAATGAGCAGTTCTTC. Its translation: CASKTTGPPGNEQFF.

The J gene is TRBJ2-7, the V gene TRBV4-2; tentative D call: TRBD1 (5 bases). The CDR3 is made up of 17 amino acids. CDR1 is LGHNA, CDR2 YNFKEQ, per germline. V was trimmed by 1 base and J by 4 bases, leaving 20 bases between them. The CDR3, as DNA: TGTGCCAGCAGCCAAGGTTTTGGAGCGACAGACGTTTACGAGCAGTACTTC. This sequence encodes CASSQGFGATDVYEQYF.

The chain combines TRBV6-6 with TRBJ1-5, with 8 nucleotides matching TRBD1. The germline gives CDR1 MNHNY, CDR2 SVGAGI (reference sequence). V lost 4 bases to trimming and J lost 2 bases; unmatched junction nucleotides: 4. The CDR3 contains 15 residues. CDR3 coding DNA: TGTGCCAGCAGTTTTGGGACAGGAGGCAATCAGCCCCAGCATTTT. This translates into CASSFGTGGNQPQHF.

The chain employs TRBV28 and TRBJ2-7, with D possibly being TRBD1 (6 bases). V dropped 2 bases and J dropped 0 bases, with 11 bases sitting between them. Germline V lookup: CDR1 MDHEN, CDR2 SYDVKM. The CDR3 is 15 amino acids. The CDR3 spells CASSLRGKSSYEQYF. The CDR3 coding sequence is TGTGCCAGCAGTTTAAGGGGGAAAAGCTCCTACGAGCAGTACTTC.